These T cell receptor beta chains were read from a single sample in a study of blood T cell repertoires in COVID-19. Repertoires were generated with immunoSEQ multiplex PCR, while TCRdb's copy carries only in-frame clones and drops some. The data show a few hundred thousand clones, roughly nine tenths seen once. What was sequenced was peripheral blood. Receptors originate from a woman between 45 and 65 years old with COVID-19, enrolled during active disease. Both conserved end residues are part of each CDR3. Fields, in order: J gene, CDR3 length, clone size, D gene, V gene, CDR3 protein, CDR3 DNA. The D gene is left open where the match is weak. Clone size appears in some rows only: once, few, many, or a class for an expanded clone.

>TRBJ1-2|14|-|-|TRBV24-1
CATSGGGKGLGYTF
TGTGCCACCAGCGGTGGAGGGAAAGGGTTAGGCTACACCTTC
>TRBJ2-2|14|-|-|TRBV3-1/TRBV3-2
CATAGAGTTGELFF
TGTGCCACTGCCGGTGCGGGGACCACCGGGGAGCTGTTTTTT
>TRBJ2-6|13|-|-|TRBV24-1
CATGAAGANVLTF
TGTGCCACCGGGGCGGCTGGGGCCAACGTCCTGACTTTC
>TRBJ1-1|15|-|TRBD1|TRBV7-2
CASSPRTGRFFEAFF
TGTGCCAGCAGTCCAAGGACAGGGAGGTTCTTTGAAGCTTTCTTT
>TRBJ2-1|13|-|-|TRBV19
CATSLGGGAEQFF
TGTGCCACCTCCTTAGGGGGCGGGGCCGAGCAGTTCTTC
>TRBJ1-6|17|-|-|TRBV27
CASSGNKGIAYNSPLHF
TGTGCCAGCAGTGGTAATAAGGGGATCGCCTATAATTCACCCCTCCACTTT
>TRBJ1-2|14|-|TRBD1|TRBV18
CASSPTGAHYGYTF
TGTGCCAGCTCACCGACAGGGGCTCACTATGGCTACACCTTC
>TRBJ2-7|15|-|-|TRBV28
CASSLLDSPLEEQYF
TGTGCCAGCAGTTTATTAGACAGCCCGCTTGAGGAGCAGTACTTC
>TRBJ2-1|16|-|TRBD2|TRBV14
CASSQLAGGVHNEQFF
TGTGCCAGCAGCCAATTAGCGGGGGGGGTCCACAATGAGCAGTTCTTC
>TRBJ2-2|16|-|TRBD2|TRBV5-1
CASSLRLAGDTGELFF
TGCGCCAGCAGCTTGAGGCTAGCGGGGGACACCGGGGAGCTGTTTTTT
>TRBJ2-3|15|-|TRBD2|TRBV5-5
CASSFRAGPTDTQYF
TGTGCCAGCAGCTTCCGAGCGGGACCCACAGATACGCAGTATTTT
>TRBJ1-5|14|many|TRBD1|TRBV2
CASSGQGSNQPQHF
TGTGCCAGCAGTGGACAGGGTAGCAATCAGCCCCAGCATTTT
>TRBJ2-5|15|once|TRBD2|TRBV3-1/TRBV3-2
CASSKRRGGPETQYF
TGTGCCAGCAGCAAACGGCGGGGGGGCCCAGAGACCCAGTACTTC
>TRBJ1-1|15|-|TRBD1|TRBV27
CASTEYGTANTEAFF
TGTGCCAGCACTGAGTACGGGACAGCGAACACTGAAGCTTTCTTT
>TRBJ2-3|15|once|TRBD2|TRBV13
CASSRGLASTDTQYF
TGTGCCAGCAGCAGGGGACTAGCTAGCACAGATACGCAGTATTTT
>TRBJ1-6|14|-|-|TRBV5-6
CASSAGQLGPPLHF
TGTGCCAGCAGCGCTGGACAGTTGGGGCCACCCCTCCACTTT
>TRBJ2-5|15|-|-|TRBV12-5
CASGSQGQLEGTQYF
TGTGCTAGTGGTTCGCAAGGACAGCTCGAGGGGACCCAGTACTTC
>TRBJ2-3|14|-|TRBD2|TRBV28
CASGGGSKEDTQYF
TGTGCCAGCGGGGGGGGAAGTAAGGAGGATACGCAGTATTTT
>TRBJ2-1|17|-|TRBD2|TRBV3-1/TRBV3-2
CASSHDLPGGGANEQFF
TGTGCCAGCAGCCATGATCTCCCGGGCGGGGGGGCAAATGAGCAGTTCTTC
>TRBJ1-1|12|-|-|TRBV5-1
CASSFFEGRAFF
TGCGCCAGCAGCTTTTTCGAGGGGAGGGCTTTCTTT
>TRBJ1-4|15|-|-|TRBV18
CASSLRGTTNEKLFF
TGTGCCAGCTCACTGAGAGGTACAACTAATGAAAAACTGTTTTTT
>TRBJ1-5|15|-|-|TRBV18
CASSPERVSNQPQHF
TGTGCCAGCTCACCCGAACGGGTTAGCAATCAGCCCCAGCATTTT
>TRBJ1-5|13|-|TRBD1|TRBV5-4
CASSSDRGQPQHF
TGTGCCAGCAGCTCCGACAGGGGGCAGCCCCAGCATTTT
>TRBJ1-2|12|-|-|TRBV29-1
CSVAVGDYGYTF
TGCAGCGTTGCTGTAGGGGACTATGGCTACACCTTC
>TRBJ2-5|14|-|-|TRBV7-7
CASSGGRKGETQYF
TGTGCCAGCAGCGGGGGGAGGAAGGGAGAGACCCAGTACTTC
>TRBJ2-7|14|-|TRBD1|TRBV27
CASGSGTGPREQYF
TGTGCCAGCGGCTCGGGGACAGGTCCGAGGGAGCAGTACTTC
>TRBJ2-5|16|-|TRBD2|TRBV5-1
CASSLSRGGHQETQYF
TGCGCCAGCAGCTTGAGTCGGGGGGGCCATCAAGAGACCCAGTACTTC
>TRBJ1-5|15|-|-|TRBV24-1
CATPLEEDSNQPQHF
TGTGCCACCCCCTTGGAAGAGGATAGCAATCAGCCCCAGCATTTT
>TRBJ2-1|12|-|-|TRBV25-1
CASSGEDSLEFF
TGTGCCAGCAGTGGTGAGGACAGTCTTGAGTTCTTC
>TRBJ1-2|13|-|TRBD1|TRBV2
CASREGANYGYTF
TGTGCCAGCAGGGAGGGGGCGAACTATGGCTACACCTTC
>TRBJ2-5|17|-|TRBD1|TRBV19
CASSIFGTGILVETQYF
TGTGCCAGTAGTATTTTCGGGACAGGGATTTTGGTAGAGACCCAGTACTTC
>TRBJ2-7|16|-|-|TRBV4-3
CASSQVRVGSSYEQYF
TGCGCCAGCAGCCAAGTGCGAGTCGGTTCATCCTACGAGCAGTACTTC
>TRBJ2-5|14|-|-|TRBV5-1
CASSLNQNWETQYF
TGCGCCAGCAGCTTGAATCAGAATTGGGAGACCCAGTACTTC
>TRBJ1-3|11|-|-|TRBV19
CASSRGLSAYF
TGTGCCAGTAGTCGGGGACTTTCCGCATATTTT
>TRBJ2-6|16|-|-|TRBV7-2
CASSYRALSGANVLTF
TGTGCCAGCAGCTACAGGGCCCTCTCTGGGGCCAACGTCCTGACTTTC
>TRBJ1-2|13|-|-|TRBV12-3/TRBV12-4
CASSLQGVLGYTF
TGTGCCAGCAGCCTACAGGGAGTTTTAGGCTACACCTTC
>TRBJ1-5|15|few|-|TRBV7-2
CASSLMVAGNQPQHF
TGTGCCAGCAGCCTCATGGTAGCGGGTAATCAGCCCCAGCATTTT
>TRBJ2-3|17|-|TRBD2|TRBV5-1
CASSRGGLAGITDTQYF
TGCGCCAGCAGCCGAGGCGGACTAGCGGGCATCACAGATACGCAGTATTTT
>TRBJ1-2|12|once|-|TRBV11-2
CASSLNNYGYTF
TGTGCCAGCAGTCTTAATAACTATGGCTACACCTTC
>TRBJ1-2|16|-|TRBD1|TRBV5-5
CASSPSLPYRGVGYTF
TGTGCCAGCAGCCCCTCTCTACCTTACAGGGGTGTTGGCTACACCTTC